The TCR beta chain described here comes from a study of shared clonotypes between healthy human individuals. Study overall: Each donor had three CD4 naive, three CD4 memory, two CD8 naive and one CD8 memory plate.

Some clones are missing from TCRdb's copy, which holds only in-frame ones; the method was immunoSEQ multiplex PCR. The sample lists about 1.4 million clones; about 96% were seen once. The J segment lost 8 bases and the V segment lost 1 base, leaving 11 bases of the junction unmatched. CDR3 size: 16 residues. Germline CDR1 and CDR2: LNHDA and SQIVND (reference sequence). The J gene is TRBJ2-1, the V gene TRBV19; 7 nucleotides match TRBD2. Sequencing input: naive CD4+ T cells sorted from blood. Sample subset: CD45RA+ positively selected. The sequence was collected from a man aged 30 to 45 in good health. CDR3 bases: TGTGCCAGTAGTATAGGTTGGACTAGTAGGAGGTATGAGCAGTTCTTC. This codes for CASSIGWTSRRYEQFF. Variable domain in full (rest from reference TRBV19 and TRBJ2-1): DGGITQSPKYLFRKEGQNVTLSCEQNLNHDAMYWYRQDPGQGLRLIYYSQIVNDFQKGDIAEGYSVSREKKESFPLTVTSAQKNPTAFYLCASSIGWTSRRYEQFFGPGTRLTVL.